This T cell receptor beta chain emerged from a study of early stage breast cancer tumors. General study results and limits: Commonly generated sequences made up most enriched TCRB sequences shared between patients.

Concerning this clone: Its cognate antigen is unknown.

Assay used: immunoSEQ multiplex PCR; TCRdb lists only in-frame clones, some missing. This table has 40,000 to 60,000 clones, over 75% appearing once. The CDR3 is 18 residues long. The germline gives CDR1 SGDLS, CDR2 YYNGEE. Trimming cost V 0 bases and J 7 bases; bases outside gene matches: 14. The sequenced material came from blood. This chain links TRBV9 with TRBJ2-1; TRBD2 matches at 9 bases. This TCR came from a person aged 35-49 years with breast cancer. Here the CDR3 reads CASSVDPLAGGPRNEQFF. The CDR3 region has the DNA TGTGCCAGCAGCGTAGATCCCCTTGCGGGAGGGCCAAGAAATGAGCAGTTCTTC.